Listed below are T cell receptor beta chains from one sample, sequenced in a study of blood T cells in healthy people across ages. TCRdb processed the 5' RACE reads anew with MiXCR; each CDR3 protein has one entry. The sample contains 2 million or so distinct CDR3 sequences, 49% of which appear only once. The sequencing sample was made of blood. The receptors here all came from a middle-aged woman in good health. Each CDR3 is given with its conserved first and last residue.

V | CDR3
TRBV20-1 | CSARGSSGSQYF
TRBV7-9 | CASSALPLYGYTF
TRBV4-1 | CASSQEDWASSYEQYF
TRBV10-2 | CASLEAWDRENYGYTF
TRBV7-2 | CASRTEGTSNTEAFF
TRBV5-1 | CASSLTSGSSYEQYF
TRBV7-9 | CASSSPRGGSSDTQYF
TRBV7-9 | CASTLGGLNTEAFF
TRBV6-1 | CASRTWGTGTYNEQFF
TRBV27 | CASSLSHGLAGEAQYF
TRBV27 | CASLSLAGGSYNEQFF
TRBV6-6 | CASIRTGDDYGYTF
TRBV12-3/TRBV12-4 | CASSLLRDDEQFF
TRBV28 | CASIKRGGGNTEAFF
TRBV6-4 | CASRAPGEHTEAFF
TRBV20-1 | CSARAARERVKYGYTF
TRBV6-6 | CASSPTPGISYNEQFF
TRBV7-2 | CASSLKTSRGGETQYF
TRBV4-3 | CASSQEGLPAINSPLHF
TRBV5-1 | CASSEGPINYGYTF
TRBV7-9 | CASSLTPGLPNEKLFF
TRBV2 | CASSEAPTIGTEAFF
TRBV6-1 | CASSEARAYNVLTF
TRBV4-3 | CASSQATSGGAYNEQFF
TRBV4-3 | CASSQGAGAYTQYF
TRBV20-1 | CSARDRGLLGLSLEQYF
TRBV28 | CASSLRASGTNERFF
TRBV4-3 | CASSRTPEQGSPLHF
TRBV12-3/TRBV12-4 | CASRGTGSQYEQYF
TRBV5-6 | CASSPGTGGVTYEQYF